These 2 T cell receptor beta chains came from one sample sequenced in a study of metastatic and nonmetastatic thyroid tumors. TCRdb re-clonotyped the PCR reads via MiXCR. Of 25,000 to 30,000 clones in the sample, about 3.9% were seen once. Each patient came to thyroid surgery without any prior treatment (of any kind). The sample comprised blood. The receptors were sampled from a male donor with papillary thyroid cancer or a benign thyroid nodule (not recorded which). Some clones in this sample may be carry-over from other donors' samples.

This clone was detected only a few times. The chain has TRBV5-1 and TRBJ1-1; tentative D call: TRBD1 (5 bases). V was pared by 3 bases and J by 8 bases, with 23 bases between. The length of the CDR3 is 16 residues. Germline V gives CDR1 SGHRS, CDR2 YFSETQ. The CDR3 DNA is TGCGCCAGCAGCTACAATAACATAGGGGCCTTCGGGGAAGCTTTCTTT. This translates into CASSYNNIGAFGEAFF.

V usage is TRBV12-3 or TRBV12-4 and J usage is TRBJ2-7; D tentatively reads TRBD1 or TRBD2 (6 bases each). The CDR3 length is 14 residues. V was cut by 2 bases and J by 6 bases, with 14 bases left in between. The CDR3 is CASSLQGTVGEQYF. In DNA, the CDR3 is TGTGCCAGCAGTTTACAGGGGACTGTCGGCGAGCAGTACTTC.